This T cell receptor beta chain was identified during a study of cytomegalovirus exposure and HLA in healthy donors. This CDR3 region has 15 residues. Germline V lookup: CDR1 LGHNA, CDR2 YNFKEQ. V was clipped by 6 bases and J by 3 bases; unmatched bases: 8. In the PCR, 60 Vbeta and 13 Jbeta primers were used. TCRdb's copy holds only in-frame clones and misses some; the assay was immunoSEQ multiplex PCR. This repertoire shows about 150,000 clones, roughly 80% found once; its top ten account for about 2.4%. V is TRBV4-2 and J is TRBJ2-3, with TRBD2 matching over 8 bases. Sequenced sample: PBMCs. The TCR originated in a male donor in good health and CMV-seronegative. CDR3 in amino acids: CASRGRAGATDTQYF. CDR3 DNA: TGTGCCAGCAGAGGTCGAGCGGGAGCGACAGATACGCAGTATTTT.